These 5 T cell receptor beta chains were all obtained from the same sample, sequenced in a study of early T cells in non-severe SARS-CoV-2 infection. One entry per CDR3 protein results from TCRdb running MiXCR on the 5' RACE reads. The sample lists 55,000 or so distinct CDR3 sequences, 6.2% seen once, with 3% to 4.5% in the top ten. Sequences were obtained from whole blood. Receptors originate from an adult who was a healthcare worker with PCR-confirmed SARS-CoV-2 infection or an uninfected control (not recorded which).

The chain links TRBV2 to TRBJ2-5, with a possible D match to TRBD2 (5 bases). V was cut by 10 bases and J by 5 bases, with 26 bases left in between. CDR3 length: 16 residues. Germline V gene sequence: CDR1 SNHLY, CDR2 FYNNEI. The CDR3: CANVLVRVAKPETQYF. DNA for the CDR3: TGTGCCAACGTCCTTGTTAGGGTAGCGAAACCGGAGACCCAGTACTTC.

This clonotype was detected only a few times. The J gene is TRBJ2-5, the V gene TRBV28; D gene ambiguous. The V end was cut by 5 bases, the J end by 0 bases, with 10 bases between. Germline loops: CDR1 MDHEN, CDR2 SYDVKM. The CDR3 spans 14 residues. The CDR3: CASSLGVNQETQYF. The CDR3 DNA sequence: TGTGCCAGCAGTCTTGGAGTAAACCAAGAGACCCAGTACTTC. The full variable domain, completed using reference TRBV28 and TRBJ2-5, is DVKVTQSSRYLVKRTGEKVFLECVQDMDHENMFWYRQDPGLGLRLIYFSYDVKMKEKGDIPEGYSVSREKKERFSLILESASTNQTSMYLCASSLGVNQETQYFGPGTRLLVL.

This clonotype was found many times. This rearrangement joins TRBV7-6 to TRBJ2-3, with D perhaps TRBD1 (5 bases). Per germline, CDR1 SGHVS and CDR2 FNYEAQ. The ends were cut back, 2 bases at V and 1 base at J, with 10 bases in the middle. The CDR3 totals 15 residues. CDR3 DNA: TGTGCCAGCAGCTTATTTCAGGGCCGCACAGATACGCAGTATTTT. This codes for CASSLFQGRTDTQYF.

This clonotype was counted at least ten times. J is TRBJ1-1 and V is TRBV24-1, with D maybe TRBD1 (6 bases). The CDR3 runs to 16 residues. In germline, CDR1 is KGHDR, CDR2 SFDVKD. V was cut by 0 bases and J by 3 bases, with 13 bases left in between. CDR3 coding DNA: TGTGCCACCAGTGATTTGCTGGGGGCGTTGGACACTGAAGCTTTCTTT. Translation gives CATSDLLGALDTEAFF.

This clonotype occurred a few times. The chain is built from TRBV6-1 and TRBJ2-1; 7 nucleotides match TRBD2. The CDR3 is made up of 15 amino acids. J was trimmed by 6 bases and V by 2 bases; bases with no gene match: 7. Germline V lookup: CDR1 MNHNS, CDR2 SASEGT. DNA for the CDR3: TGTGCCAGCAGTGAATCTAGCGGAAAATTCAATGAGCAGTTCTTC. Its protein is CASSESSGKFNEQFF.